The sequence of this TCR beta chain was determined in a study of OX40 agonist ivuxolimab in advanced cancers. Notes on the study in general: With doses of 0.1-3.0 mg/kg, partial responders showed among the lowest clonal expansion. Certain nonresponding patients likewise had low normalized T-cell clonal expansion.

Libraries were prepared by immunoSEQ multiplex PCR; TCRdb keeps only in-frame clonotypes and omits some of them. This table has tens of thousands of clones, roughly four fifths appearing once. This CDR3 spans 16 amino acids. Trimming shortened V by 3 bases and J by 0 bases, and 14 bases separated the two germline ends. The germline gives CDR1 KGHSH, CDR2 LQKENI. On this clone itself: As yet, its antigen is unknown.

The sequence was collected from an adult with an advanced solid tumor such as melanoma, head and neck, liver or kidney cancer. J is TRBJ1-1 and V is TRBV18, with D uncertain. The sample here was CD4+ or CD8+ T cells sorted from blood, taken in a trial of the OX40 agonist ivuxolimab. CDR3 loop: CASSPPLVLMNTEAFF. CDR3 nucleotide sequence: TGTGCCAGCTCACCTCCGCTTGTCCTAATGAACACTGAAGCTTTCTTT.